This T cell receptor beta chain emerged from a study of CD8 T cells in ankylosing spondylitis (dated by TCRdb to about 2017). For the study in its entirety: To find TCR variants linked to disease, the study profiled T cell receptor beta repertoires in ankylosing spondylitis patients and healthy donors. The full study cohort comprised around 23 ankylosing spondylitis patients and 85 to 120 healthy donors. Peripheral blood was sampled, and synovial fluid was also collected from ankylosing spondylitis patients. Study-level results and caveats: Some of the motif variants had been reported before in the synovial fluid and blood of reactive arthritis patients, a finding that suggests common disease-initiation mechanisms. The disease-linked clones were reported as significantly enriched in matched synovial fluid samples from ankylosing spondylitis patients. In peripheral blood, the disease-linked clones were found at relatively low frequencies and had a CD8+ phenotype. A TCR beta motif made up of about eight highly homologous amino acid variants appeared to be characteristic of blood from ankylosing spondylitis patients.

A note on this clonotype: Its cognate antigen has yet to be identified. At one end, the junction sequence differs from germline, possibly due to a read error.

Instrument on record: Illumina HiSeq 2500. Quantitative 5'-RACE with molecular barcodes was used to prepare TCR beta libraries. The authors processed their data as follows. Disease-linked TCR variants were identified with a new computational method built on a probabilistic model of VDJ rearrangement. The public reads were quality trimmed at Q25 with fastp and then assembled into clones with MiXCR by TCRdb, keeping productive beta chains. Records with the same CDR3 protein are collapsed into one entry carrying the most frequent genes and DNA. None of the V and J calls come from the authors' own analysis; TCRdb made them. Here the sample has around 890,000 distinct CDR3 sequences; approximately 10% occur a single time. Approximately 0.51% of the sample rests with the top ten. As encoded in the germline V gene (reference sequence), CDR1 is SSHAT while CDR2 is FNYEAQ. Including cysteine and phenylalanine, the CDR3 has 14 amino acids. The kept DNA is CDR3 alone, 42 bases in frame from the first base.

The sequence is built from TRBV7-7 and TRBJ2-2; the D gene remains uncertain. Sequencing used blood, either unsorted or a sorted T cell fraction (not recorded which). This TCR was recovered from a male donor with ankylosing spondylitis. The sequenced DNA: TGTGCTAGCAGGCTAAGGACCGCCACCGGGGAGCTGTTTTTT. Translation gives CASRLRTATGELFF.